This T cell receptor beta chain originates from a study of T cell repertoires in cytomegalovirus infection. TCRdb called the reads again in MiXCR, with one record for every CDR3 protein. This table holds about 130,000 distinct CDR3 sequences, 20% to 30% found once. V was trimmed by 0 bases and J by 0 bases, leaving 9 bases between them. This CDR3 spans 16 amino acids. Germline CDR1 is SGHTA and CDR2 is FQGNSA. Of note for this clonotype: Its antigen is unidentified.

Sequencing used PBMCs, sequenced either directly or after in vitro stimulation (not recorded which). This receptor was taken from a human donor in good health (CMV status not recorded). Some clones in this sample may be carry-over from other donors' samples. V usage is TRBV7-2 and J usage is TRBJ1-5, with D unclear. Here the CDR3 DNA reads TGTGCCAGCAGCTTAGCACAGACTTATAGCAATCAGCCCCAGCATTTT. It translates to CASSLAQTYSNQPQHF.